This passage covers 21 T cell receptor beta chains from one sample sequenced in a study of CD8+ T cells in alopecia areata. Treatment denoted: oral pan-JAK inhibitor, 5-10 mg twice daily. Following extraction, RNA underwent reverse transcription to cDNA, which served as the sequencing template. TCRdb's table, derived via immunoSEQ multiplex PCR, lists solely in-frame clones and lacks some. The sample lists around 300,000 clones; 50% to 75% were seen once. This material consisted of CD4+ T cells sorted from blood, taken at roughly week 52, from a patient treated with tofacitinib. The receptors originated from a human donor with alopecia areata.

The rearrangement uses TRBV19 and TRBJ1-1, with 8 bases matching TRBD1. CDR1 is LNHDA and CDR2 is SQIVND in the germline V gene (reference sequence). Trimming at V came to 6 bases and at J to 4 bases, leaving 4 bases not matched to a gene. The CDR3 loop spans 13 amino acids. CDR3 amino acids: CASRDRVGTEAFF. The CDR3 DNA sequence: TGTGCCAGTAGGGACAGGGTGGGCACTGAAGCTTTCTTT.

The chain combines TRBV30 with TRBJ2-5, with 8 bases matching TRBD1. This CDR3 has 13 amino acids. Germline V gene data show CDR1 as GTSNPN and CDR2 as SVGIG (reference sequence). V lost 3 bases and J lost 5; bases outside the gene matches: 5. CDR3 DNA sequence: TGTGCCTGGAGCACAGGGGGTGAGGAGACCCAGTACTTC. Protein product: CAWSTGGEETQYF.

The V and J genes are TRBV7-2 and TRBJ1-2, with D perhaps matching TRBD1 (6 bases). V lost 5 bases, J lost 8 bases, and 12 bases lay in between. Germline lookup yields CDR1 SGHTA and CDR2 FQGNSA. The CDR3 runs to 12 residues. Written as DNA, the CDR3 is TGTGCCAGCAGCGCATCAGGGGTCGGCTACACCTTC. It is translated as CASSASGVGYTF.

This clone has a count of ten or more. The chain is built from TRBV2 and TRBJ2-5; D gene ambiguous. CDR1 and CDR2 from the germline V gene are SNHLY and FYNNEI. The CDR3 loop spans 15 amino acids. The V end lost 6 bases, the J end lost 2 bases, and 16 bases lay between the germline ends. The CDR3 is CASRVDWLTQETQYF. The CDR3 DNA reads TGTGCCAGCAGGGTCGACTGGTTGACTCAAGAGACCCAGTACTTC.

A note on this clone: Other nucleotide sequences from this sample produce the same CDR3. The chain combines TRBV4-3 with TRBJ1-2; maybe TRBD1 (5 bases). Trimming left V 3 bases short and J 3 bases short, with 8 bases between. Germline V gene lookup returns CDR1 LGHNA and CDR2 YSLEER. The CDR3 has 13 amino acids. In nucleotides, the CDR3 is TGCGCCAGCAGCCACCGCAGGGACTATGGCTACACCTTC. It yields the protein CASSHRRDYGYTF.

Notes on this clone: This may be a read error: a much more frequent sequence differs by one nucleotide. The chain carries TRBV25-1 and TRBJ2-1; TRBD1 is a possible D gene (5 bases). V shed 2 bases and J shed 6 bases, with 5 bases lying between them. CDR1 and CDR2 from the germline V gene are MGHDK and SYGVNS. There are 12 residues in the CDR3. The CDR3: CASSEQGNEQFF. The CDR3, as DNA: TGTGCCAGCAGTGAACAGGGCAATGAGCAGTTCTTC.

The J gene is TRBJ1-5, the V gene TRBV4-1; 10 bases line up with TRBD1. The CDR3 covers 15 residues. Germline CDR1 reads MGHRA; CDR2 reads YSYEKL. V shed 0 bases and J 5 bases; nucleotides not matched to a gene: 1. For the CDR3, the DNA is TGCGCCAGCAGCCAAGACGGGACAGGGGATCAGCCCCAGCATTTT. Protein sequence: CASSQDGTGDQPQHF.

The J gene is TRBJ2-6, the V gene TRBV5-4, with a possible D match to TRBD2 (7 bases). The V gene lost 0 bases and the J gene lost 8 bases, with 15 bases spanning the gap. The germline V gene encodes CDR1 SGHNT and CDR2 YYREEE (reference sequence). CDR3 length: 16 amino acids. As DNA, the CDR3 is TGTGCCAGCAGCTTGGCCTCGGGGGGCTCACCCAACGTCCTGACTTTC. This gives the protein CASSLASGGSPNVLTF. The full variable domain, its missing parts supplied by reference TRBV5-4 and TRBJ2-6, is ETGVTQSPTHLIKTRGQQVTLRCSSQSGHNTVSWYQQALGQGPQFIFQYYREEENGRGNFPPRFSGLQFPNYSSELNVNALELDDSALYLCASSLASGGSPNVLTFGAGSRLTVL.

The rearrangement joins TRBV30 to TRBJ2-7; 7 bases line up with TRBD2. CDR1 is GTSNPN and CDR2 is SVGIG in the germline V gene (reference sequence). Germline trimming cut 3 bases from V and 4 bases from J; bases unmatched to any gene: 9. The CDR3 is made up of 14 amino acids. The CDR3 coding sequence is TGTGCCTGGAGACCGTGGGGGGGTTCATACGAGCAGTACTTC. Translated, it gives CAWRPWGGSYEQYF.

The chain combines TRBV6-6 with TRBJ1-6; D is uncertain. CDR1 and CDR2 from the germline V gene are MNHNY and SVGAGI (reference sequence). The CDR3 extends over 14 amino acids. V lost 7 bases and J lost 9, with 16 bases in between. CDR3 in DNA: TGTGCCAGCAACGAGTTGGCTTCAACTTCACCCCTCCACTTT. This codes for CASNELASTSPLHF.

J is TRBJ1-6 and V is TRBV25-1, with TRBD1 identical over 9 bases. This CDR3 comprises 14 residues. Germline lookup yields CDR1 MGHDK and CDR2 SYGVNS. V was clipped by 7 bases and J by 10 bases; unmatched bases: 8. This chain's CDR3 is CASTSDRGRSPLHF. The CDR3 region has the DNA TGTGCCAGCACCTCGGACAGGGGACGGTCACCCCTCCACTTT.

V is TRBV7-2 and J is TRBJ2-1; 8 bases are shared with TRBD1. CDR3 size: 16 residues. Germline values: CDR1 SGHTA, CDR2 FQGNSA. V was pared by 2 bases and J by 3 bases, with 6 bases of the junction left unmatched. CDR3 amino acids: CASSLRRQGIYNEQFF. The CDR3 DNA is TGTGCCAGCAGCTTACGGAGACAGGGGATCTACAATGAGCAGTTCTTC.

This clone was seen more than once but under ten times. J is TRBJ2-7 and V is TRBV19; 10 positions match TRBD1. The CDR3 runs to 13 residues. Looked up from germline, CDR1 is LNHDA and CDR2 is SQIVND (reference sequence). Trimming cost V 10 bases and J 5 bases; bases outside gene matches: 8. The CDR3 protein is CATRDRGRDEQYF. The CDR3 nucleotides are TGTGCCACCCGGGACAGGGGACGCGACGAGCAGTACTTC.

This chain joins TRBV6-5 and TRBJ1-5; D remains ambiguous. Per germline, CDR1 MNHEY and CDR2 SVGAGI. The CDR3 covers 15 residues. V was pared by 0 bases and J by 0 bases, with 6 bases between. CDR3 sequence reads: CASSYSANSNQPQHF. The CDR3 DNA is TGTGCCAGCAGTTACTCGGCCAATAGCAATCAGCCCCAGCATTTT.

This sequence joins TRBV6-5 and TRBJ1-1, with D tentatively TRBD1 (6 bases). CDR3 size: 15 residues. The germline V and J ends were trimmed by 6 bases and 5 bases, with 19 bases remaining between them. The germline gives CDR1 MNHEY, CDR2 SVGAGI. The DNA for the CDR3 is TGTGCCAGCAGCAGGGAAACAGGGTTTTTTACTGAAGCTTTCTTT. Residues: CASSRETGFFTEAFF.

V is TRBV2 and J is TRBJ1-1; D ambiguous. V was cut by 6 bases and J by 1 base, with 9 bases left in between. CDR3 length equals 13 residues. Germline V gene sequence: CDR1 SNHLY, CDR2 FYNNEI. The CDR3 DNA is TGTGCCAGCAGCCTGGACTGGAACACTGAAGCTTTCTTT. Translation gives CASSLDWNTEAFF.

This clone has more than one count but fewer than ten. The CDR3 DNA reads TGTGCCAGCAGCCCCCTAGCCCGGGACAGGGGCAACACCATATATTTT. It is translated as CASSPLARDRGNTIYF. The chain links TRBV7-6 to TRBJ1-3; 10 bases are a match to TRBD1. Per germline, CDR1 SGHVS and CDR2 FNYEAQ. The CDR3 is made up of 16 amino acids. The junction had 11 bases not matched to a gene; V was cut back by 5 bases and J by 7 bases. The variable domain in full, completed from reference TRBV7-6 and TRBJ1-3, reads GAGVSQSPRYKVTKRGQDVALRCDPISGHVSLYWYRQALGQGPEFLTYFNYEAQQDKSGLPNDRFSAERPEGSISTLTIQRTEQRDSAMYRCASSPLARDRGNTIYFGEGSWLTVV.

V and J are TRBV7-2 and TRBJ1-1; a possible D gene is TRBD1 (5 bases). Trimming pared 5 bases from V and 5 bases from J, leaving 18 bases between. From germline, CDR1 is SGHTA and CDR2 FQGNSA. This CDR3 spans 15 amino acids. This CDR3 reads CASSLTVGAFTEAFF. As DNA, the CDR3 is TGTGCCAGCAGCCTGACAGTCGGGGCTTTTACTGAAGCTTTCTTT.

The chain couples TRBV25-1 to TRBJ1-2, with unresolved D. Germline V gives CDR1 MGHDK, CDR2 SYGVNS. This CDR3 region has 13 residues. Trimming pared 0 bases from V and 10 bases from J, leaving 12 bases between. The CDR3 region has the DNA TGTGCCAGCAGTGAATACTTCGAGTTGGACTACACCTTC. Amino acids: CASSEYFELDYTF.

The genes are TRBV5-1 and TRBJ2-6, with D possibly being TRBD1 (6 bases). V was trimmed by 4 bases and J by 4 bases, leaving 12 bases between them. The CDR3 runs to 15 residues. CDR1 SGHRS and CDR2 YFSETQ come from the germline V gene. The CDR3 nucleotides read TGCGCCAGCAGCCTGGGGGCGCGCGGGGCCAACGTCCTGACTTTC. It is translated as CASSLGARGANVLTF.

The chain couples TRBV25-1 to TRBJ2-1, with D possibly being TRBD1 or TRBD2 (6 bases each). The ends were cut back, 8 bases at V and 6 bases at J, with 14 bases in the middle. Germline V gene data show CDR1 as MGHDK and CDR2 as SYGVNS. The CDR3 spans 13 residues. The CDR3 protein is CASGGLGFNEQFF. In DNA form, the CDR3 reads TGTGCCAGCGGGGGGCTAGGTTTCAATGAGCAGTTCTTC.